This T cell receptor (beta chain) is from a study of metastatic and nonmetastatic thyroid tumors. At the level of the study: Across peripheral blood and tumor or nodule tissue samples taken from malignant and benign thyroid patients, the repertoires were compared with one another.

As processed by the authors: A classifier of distant metastasis in papillary thyroid cancer was built from CDR3 differences (across clinicopathological groups). TCRdb used MiXCR to call clones anew from the PCR reads. In this record, the V and J calls reflect TCRdb's handling and not the investigators' own analysis. The profile shows some 33,000 clones, under 8% of them singletons. This clone was observed many times. Thyroid surgery was preceded by no treatment in any patient. The junction had 5 bases not matched to a gene; V was cut back by 0 bases and J by 2 bases. The germline V gene has CDR1 SGHRS and CDR2 YFSETQ. CDR3 size: 15 residues.

Sequencing input: blood. The clonotype originates from a female donor with papillary thyroid cancer or a benign thyroid nodule (not recorded which). Some clones in this sample may be carry-over from other donors' samples. The genes are TRBV5-1 and TRBJ2-7; 7 bases agree with TRBD1. CDR3 region: CASSLADRVPYEQYF. CDR3 DNA: TGCGCCAGCAGCTTGGCCGACAGGGTCCCCTACGAGCAGTACTTC.